This T cell receptor beta chain emerged from a study of technical replicates of blood from a few donors. Profiled with immunoSEQ multiplex PCR; TCRdb holds only in-frame clones, not every one. The sample records about 56,000 clones, nearly 95% being singletons. V lost 4 bases, J lost 0 bases, and 7 bases lay in between. The CDR3 is 14 amino acids. Germline V lookup: CDR1 ENHRY, CDR2 SYGVKD. This clonotype originated in a human donor in good health. Some clones in this sample may be carry-over from other donors' samples. The V gene is TRBV10-3, the J gene TRBJ1-5; unclear D gene. Input material: PBMCs. The CDR3 sequence is CAISAGVSNQPQHF. CDR3 DNA sequence: TGTGCCATCAGTGCCGGGGTTAGCAATCAGCCCCAGCATTTT.